These 20 T cell receptor beta chains were all obtained from the same sample, sequenced in a study of Graves' ophthalmopathy and Graves' hyperthyroidism. Amplified material comprised TCR beta CDR3 regions derived from RNA transcripts. Second-round multiplex PCR came after first-round RT-PCR with HTBI primers. TCRdb re-called the multiplex PCR reads through MiXCR, storing one row per CDR3 protein. The sample yields over a million distinct CDR3 sequences, roughly two fifths seen once. The sequencing sample was made of peripheral blood or thyroid tissue (not recorded which). The receptors were sampled from an adult man with Graves' hyperthyroidism.

This clonotype was counted many times. The chain recombines TRBV2 with TRBJ2-6; D gene uncertain. Trimming took 9 bases from V and 0 from J, leaving 15 bases between them. This CDR3 spans 16 amino acids. Germline CDR1 SNHLY, CDR2 FYNNEI. CDR3 loop: CARRQTLISGANVLTF. The CDR3 nucleotides are TGTGCCAGGAGACAAACTTTAATCTCTGGGGCCAACGTCCTGACTTTC.

This chain joins TRBV12-3 or TRBV12-4 and TRBJ2-5; D remains unclear. V lost 5 bases, J lost 2 bases, and 15 bases lay in between. CDR3 length: 15 residues. The CDR3 protein is CASSEFLGGQETQYF. The CDR3 DNA follows: TGTGCCAGCAGTGAATTTCTTGGCGGACAAGAGACCCAGTACTTC.

This clonotype was recorded at least ten times. The chain combines TRBV7-8 with TRBJ2-7; D remains ambiguous. CDR1 is SGHVS and CDR2 is FQNEAQ in the germline V gene. The CDR3 sequence is 14 residues long. Trimming cost V 2 bases and J 4 bases, with 12 bases left between them. The CDR3 protein is CASSLTPNVYEQYF. Here the CDR3 DNA reads TGTGCCAGCAGCTTAACTCCAAACGTATACGAGCAGTACTTC.

The CDR3 region is CASSLSGERAFF. For the CDR3, the DNA is TGTGCCAGCAGTTTATCTGGGGAGCGAGCTTTCTTT. V and J are TRBV2 and TRBJ1-1; D remains ambiguous. This CDR3 is built from 12 residues. V was trimmed by 5 bases and J by 10 bases, leaving 14 bases between them. CDR1 is SNHLY and CDR2 is FYNNEI in the germline V gene.

This clonotype was seen at least ten times. The chain carries TRBV19 and TRBJ2-6, with D uncertain. V was clipped by 6 bases and J by 0 bases, with 9 bases between them. The CDR3 covers 15 residues. CDR1 is LNHDA and CDR2 is SQIVND in the germline V gene (reference sequence). CDR3 DNA: TGTGCCAGTAGGGCCGACAACTCTGGGGCCAACGTCCTGACTTTC. Protein sequence: CASRADNSGANVLTF. Full variable domain (rest looked up from reference TRBV19 and TRBJ2-6): DGGITQSPKYLFRKEGQNVTLSCEQNLNHDAMYWYRQDPGQGLRLIYYSQIVNDFQKGDIAEGYSVSREKKESFPLTVTSAQKNPTAFYLCASRADNSGANVLTFGAGSRLTVL.

This sequence joins TRBV7-6 and TRBJ1-4; no definite D call. The V gene lost 2 bases and the J gene lost 2 bases, with 21 bases spanning the gap. CDR1 SGHVS and CDR2 FNYEAQ come from the germline V gene. The CDR3 loop spans 19 amino acids. The CDR3 nucleotides read TGTGCCAGCAGCTTAACTTTGGAGGGCGCGGGTTCTACTAATGAAAAACTGTTTTTT. It translates to CASSLTLEGAGSTNEKLFF.

In this sample, this clonotype turned up many times. The chain couples TRBV12-3 or TRBV12-4 to TRBJ2-2; unclear D gene. V dropped 0 bases and J dropped 9 bases, with 5 bases sitting between them. The CDR3 totals 12 residues. The CDR3 loop is CASSLASRELFF. As DNA, the CDR3 is TGTGCCAGCAGTTTAGCGTCAAGGGAGCTGTTTTTT.

This clonotype was seen ten or more times. The rearrangement links TRBV11-2 to TRBJ1-6, with D possibly TRBD1 on 6 matching bases. V gave up 5 bases and J gave up 6 bases, with 20 bases separating them. The CDR3 runs 17 residues. Germline CDR1 is SGHAT and CDR2 is FQNNGV. For the CDR3, the DNA is TGTGCCAGCAGCGAGTCGGGGTGGGGGCGGTCTAATTCACCCCTCCACTTT. Protein sequence: CASSESGWGRSNSPLHF. The complete variable domain, with remaining parts taken from reference TRBV11-2 and TRBJ1-6, reads EAGVAQSPRYKIIEKRQSVAFWCNPISGHATLYWYQQILGQGPKLLIQFQNNGVVDDSQLPKDRFSAERLKGVDSTLKIQPAKLEDSAVYLCASSESGWGRSNSPLHFGNGTRLTVT.

The chain joins TRBV24-1 to TRBJ1-5, with 7 bases aligning to TRBD1. Germline CDR1 is KGHDR and CDR2 is SFDVKD. The CDR3 runs 16 residues. The junction had 10 bases not matched to a gene; V was cut back by 9 bases and J by 0 bases. DNA of the CDR3: TGTGCCACCTCGACAGGGCACCGCGATAGCAATCAGCCCCAGCATTTT. This encodes CATSTGHRDSNQPQHF.

The chain has TRBV29-1 and TRBJ1-1; TRBD1 agrees at 10 bases. The germline gives CDR1 SQVTM, CDR2 ANQGSEA. J gave up 13 bases and V 7 bases, and 6 bases lay outside the gene matches. The CDR3 loop spans 10 amino acids. CDR3 sequence reads: CSAGTGDVFF. The CDR3 bases are TGCAGCGCAGGGACAGGGGATGTTTTCTTT.

The chain couples TRBV7-6 to TRBJ1-1, with TRBD1 matching 9 bases. The CDR3 extends over 16 amino acids. J gave up 6 bases and V 4 bases, and 12 bases lay outside the gene matches. CDR1 SGHVS and CDR2 FNYEAQ come from the germline V gene. Here the CDR3 DNA reads TGTGCCAGCAGCTCGAACAGGGGGCAGGGGGGGCCTGAAGCTTTCTTT. It specifies CASSSNRGQGGPEAFF.

The chain joins TRBV29-1 to TRBJ1-1; D is possibly TRBD1 (6 bases). The length of the CDR3 is 13 residues. Looked up from germline, CDR1 is SQVTM and CDR2 is ANQGSEA. The germline V and J ends were trimmed by 4 bases and 4 bases, with 13 bases remaining between them. The CDR3 spells CSVAGQSSTEAFF. CDR3 DNA: TGCAGCGTTGCCGGACAGAGCTCCACTGAAGCTTTCTTT.

Regarding this clonotype: A much bigger clone sits one base away, suggesting this may be a read error. The chain couples TRBV5-1 to TRBJ2-7; D is unclear. V gave up 3 bases and J gave up 0 bases, with 10 bases separating them. This CDR3 region has 14 residues. Looked up from germline, CDR1 is SGHRS and CDR2 is YFSETQ. CDR3 bases: TGCGCCAGCAGCTCAACGATAAACTCCTACGAGCAGTACTTC. As protein: CASSSTINSYEQYF.

This clonotype was observed at least ten times. V and J are TRBV7-2 and TRBJ1-5, with D possibly being TRBD1 (6 bases). Trimming left V 5 bases short and J 5 bases short, with 10 bases between. The length of the CDR3 is 13 residues. CDR1 and CDR2 (germline): SGHTA, FQGNSA. CDR3 sequence: CASSRTEYQPQHF. The CDR3 DNA sequence: TGTGCCAGCAGCCGGACAGAGTATCAGCCCCAGCATTTT.

This rearrangement joins TRBV7-2 to TRBJ2-2; 10 bases are shared with TRBD2. Germline V CDR1 and CDR2: SGHTA, FQGNSA. Trimming took 4 bases from V and 4 from J; bases not matched to a gene: 21. The CDR3 runs 21 residues. The CDR3 bases are TGTGCCAGCAGCTACCCCTACACAAGCAGCGGGAGGGCCTGGAGCACCGGGGAGCTGTTTTTT. It specifies CASSYPYTSSGRAWSTGELFF.

This clonotype was observed at least ten times. This chain uses TRBV20-1 with TRBJ2-7, with D hard to call. The germline CDR1 and CDR2 sequences are DFQATT and SNEGSKA (reference sequence). The CDR3 runs 13 residues. Trimming left V 5 bases short and J 0 bases short, with 11 bases between. In DNA form, the CDR3 reads TGCAGTGCTCTGACACCCAGCTCCTACGAGCAGTACTTC. Amino acid sequence: CSALTPSSYEQYF.

In its sample, this clonotype was seen many times. The chain employs TRBV2 and TRBJ1-5, with TRBD1 as a possible D gene (6 bases). Germline V gene data show CDR1 as SNHLY and CDR2 as FYNNEI. The CDR3 length is 18 residues. The V and J ends lost 4 bases and 2 bases respectively, with 21 bases between them. The CDR3 spells CASSVVQGGSYGNQPQHF. The CDR3 DNA follows: TGTGCCAGCAGTGTGGTACAGGGAGGGAGTTACGGCAATCAGCCCCAGCATTTT.

The chain uses TRBV7-3 and TRBJ2-7, with 8 bases lining up with TRBD1. From germline, CDR1 is SGHTA and CDR2 FQGTGA. CDR3 length: 15 residues. With V trimmed by 2 bases and J by 7 bases, 10 bases remained unmatched. Here the CDR3 DNA reads TGTGCCAGCAGCTTAGAGGGGCAGGGGGCGGAGGAGCAGTACTTC. Its translation is CASSLEGQGAEEQYF.

The rearrangement links TRBV4-3 to TRBJ1-5; D not resolved. V was pared by 0 bases and J by 4 bases, with 10 bases between. This CDR3 has 15 residues. Germline assignment: CDR1 LGHNA and CDR2 YSLEER. As DNA, the CDR3 is TGCGCCAGCAGCCAAGATCGAACGGGGAATCAGCCCCAGCATTTT. Protein product: CASSQDRTGNQPQHF.

About this clonotype itself: Sequence at one end of the junction differs from germline and may be a read error. The gene calls are TRBV20-1 and TRBJ2-2; TRBD2 matches at 13 bases. Germline CDR1 reads DFQATT; CDR2 reads SNEGSKA (reference sequence). The CDR3 has 16 amino acids. CDR3 bases: TGCAGTGCTAGTAGACTAGCGGGAGGACTCGCCGGGGAGCTGTCTTTT. This encodes CSASRLAGGLAGELSF.